The 27 T cell receptor beta chains below come from one sample, sequenced in a study of T cells expressing NK-cell markers. Using the 5' RACE reads, TCRdb records one entry per CDR3 protein without DNA. The repertoire table contains about half a million distinct CDR3 sequences. Sequenced material: blood T cells: a sorted CD56 or NKG2C T cell subset, CD4+ or CD8+ T cells, or bulk PBMC T cells (not recorded which). The receptors come from a woman in her forties or fifties in good health.

This rearrangement joins TRBV27 to TRBJ1-1. This CDR3 spans 13 amino acids. From germline, CDR1 is MNHEY and CDR2 SMNVEV (reference sequence). CDR3 loop: CASSLMAFTEAFF.

The V gene is TRBV24-1, the J gene TRBJ2-2. CDR3 length equals 16 residues. The germline CDR1 and CDR2 sequences are KGHDR and SFDVKD. CDR3: CATSGNTVANTGELFF.

The chain employs TRBV7-7 and TRBJ2-5; the D call of TRBD1 rests on TCRdb alone, since no DNA is present to check it. The CDR3 runs 14 residues. Germline CDR1 is SSHAT and CDR2 is FNYEAQ (reference sequence). The CDR3 sequence is CASSPGTGGETQYF. Full variable domain (outside the CDR3, taken from reference TRBV7-7 and TRBJ2-5): GAGVSQSPRYKVTKRGQDVTLRCDPISSHATLYWYQQALGQGPEFLTYFNYEAQPDKSGLPSDRFSAERPEGSISTLTIQRTEQRDSAMYRCASSPGTGGETQYFGPGTRLLVL.

The CDR3 loop is CASSPWGGNTEAFF. This chain connects TRBV11-2 to TRBJ1-1; TCRdb gives TRBD1 as the D gene, but with no DNA this cannot be confirmed. This CDR3 comprises 14 residues. Germline CDR1 and CDR2: SGHAT and FQNNGV.

This CDR3 is CASSEIAGPRQYF. This chain joins TRBV25-1 and TRBJ2-7; no DNA is available, so the TRBD1 call from TCRdb remains unchecked. This CDR3 region has 13 residues. Germline-derived CDR1 and CDR2 are MGHDK and SYGVNS.

The V gene is TRBV12-3 or TRBV12-4, the J gene TRBJ2-3; the TRBD2 assignment by TCRdb is unverifiable without DNA. The CDR3 consists of 16 residues. The CDR3 loop is CASSLRSSGTTDTQYF.

The gene calls are TRBV20-1 and TRBJ2-5; TCRdb selects TRBD2, and the lack of DNA leaves this call unchecked. CDR1 is DFQATT, CDR2 SNEGSKA, per germline (reference sequence). The CDR3 sequence is 13 residues long. The CDR3 spells CSGRTSGGETQYF.

V usage is TRBV6-4 and J usage is TRBJ2-1; TCRdb selects TRBD1, and the lack of DNA leaves this call unchecked. CDR1 is MRHNA and CDR2 is SNTAGT in the germline V gene. The CDR3 consists of 11 residues. This chain's CDR3 is CASSDRGEQFF.

The chain links TRBV5-6 to TRBJ2-5; TCRdb outputs TRBD2, but without DNA this stays unchecked. This CDR3 spans 16 amino acids. The germline gives CDR1 SGHDT, CDR2 YYEEEE. The CDR3 loop reads CASSLVVAGDTETQYF.

This rearrangement joins TRBV10-3 to TRBJ2-1; TCRdb's assignment of TRBD2 cannot be checked, as there is no DNA. The CDR3 covers 13 residues. CDR1 and CDR2 (germline): ENHRY, SYGVKD. The CDR3 loop reads CATRGLANNEQFF.

This rearrangement joins TRBV4-1 to TRBJ1-3. Germline CDR1 MGHRA, CDR2 YSYEKL. The CDR3 has 17 residues. CDR3 protein: CASSQDMGAYSGNTIYF.

This chain joins TRBV21-1 and TRBJ2-5; with no DNA, the TCRdb D assignment of TRBD1 cannot be verified. TRBV21-1 is designated a pseudogene. The CDR3 sequence is 15 residues long. This CDR3 is CASSKDLGREETQYF.

This chain links TRBV4-1 with TRBJ2-2; no DNA is available, so the TRBD1 call from TCRdb remains unchecked. The length of the CDR3 is 16 residues. Germline CDR1 reads MGHRA; CDR2 reads YSYEKL. CDR3 sequence reads: CASSQGLQGRTGELFF.

This rearrangement joins TRBV29-1 to TRBJ2-1; TCRdb's D call, TRBD1, is unchecked because there is no DNA. This CDR3 region has 15 residues. From germline, CDR1 is SQVTM and CDR2 ANQGSEA. The CDR3 here is CSVPPRLGQDNEQFF.

V usage is TRBV5-1 and J usage is TRBJ2-5; TCRdb selects TRBD1, and the lack of DNA leaves this call unchecked. Germline V gene lookup returns CDR1 SGHRS and CDR2 YFSETQ. CDR3 length equals 15 residues. The chain's CDR3 is CASSPIGQPQETQYF.

The chain uses TRBV5-1 and TRBJ2-1; TCRdb proposes TRBD2, but this gene call is untestable without DNA. Germline V gene data show CDR1 as SGHRS and CDR2 as YFSETQ. The length of the CDR3 is 14 residues. This CDR3 reads CASSGGGTAGEQFF.

The V and J genes are TRBV20-1 and TRBJ2-7; TCRdb proposes TRBD2, but this gene call is untestable without DNA. CDR1 and CDR2 from the germline V gene are DFQATT and SNEGSKA (reference sequence). The CDR3 is made up of 12 amino acids. CDR3 loop: CSARLGGYEQYF.

The chain has TRBV12-3 or TRBV12-4 and TRBJ1-1; the TRBD1 assignment by TCRdb is unverifiable without DNA. The CDR3 runs 14 residues. The CDR3 reads CASRKQGGNTEAFF.

CDR3 loop: CSVGLGRTYNEQFF. The chain joins TRBV29-1 to TRBJ2-1. Germline values: CDR1 SQVTM, CDR2 ANQGSEA. The CDR3 has 14 amino acids.

The chain carries TRBV5-4 and TRBJ2-1; as DNA is missing, the TRBD1 call by TCRdb cannot be tested. Germline lookup yields CDR1 SGHNT and CDR2 YYREEE (reference sequence). This CDR3 contains 13 residues. The CDR3 loop reads CASSFPGGNEQFF.

The chain carries TRBV24-1 and TRBJ2-1; TCRdb picks TRBD2, but there is no DNA to check that call. The CDR3 has 15 residues. The V gene's germline CDR1 is KGHDR and CDR2 SFDVKD. The CDR3 here is CATSVAAGLNNEQFF.

The gene calls are TRBV6-4 and TRBJ2-1. CDR1 and CDR2 from the germline V gene are MRHNA and SNTAGT. The CDR3 extends over 16 amino acids. The CDR3 loop is CASSPVRGRFYNEQFF.

The chain joins TRBV4-1 to TRBJ2-3; TCRdb picks TRBD2, but there is no DNA to check that call. Germline loops: CDR1 MGHRA, CDR2 YSYEKL. The CDR3 is 18 amino acids. The CDR3 protein is CASSQDWGGSLSTDTQYF.

The CDR3 spells CATSIEGYGEQFF. This rearrangement joins TRBV15 to TRBJ2-1. CDR1 is LNHNV and CDR2 is YYDKDF in the germline V gene (reference sequence). This CDR3 contains 13 residues.

V is TRBV29-1 and J is TRBJ2-5; TCRdb proposes TRBD1, but this gene call is untestable without DNA. Germline CDR1 is SQVTM and CDR2 is ANQGSEA. This CDR3 comprises 17 residues. The CDR3 region is CSVKSPGRRYSKETQYF. The variable domain in full, with the rest retrieved from reference TRBV29-1 and TRBJ2-5, is SAVISQKPSRDICQRGTSLTIQCQVDSQVTMMFWYRQQPGQSLTLIATANQGSEATYESGFVIDKFPISRPNLTFSTLTVSNMSPEDSSIYLCSVKSPGRRYSKETQYFGPGTRLLVL.

The J gene is TRBJ2-1, the V gene TRBV30. This CDR3 comprises 12 residues. Germline CDR1 reads GTSNPN; CDR2 reads SVGIG (reference sequence). The chain's CDR3 is CVGWITYNEQFF.

This chain uses TRBV5-1 with TRBJ2-7. CDR1 SGHRS and CDR2 YFSETQ come from the germline V gene. The CDR3 is 14 amino acids. CDR3 protein: CASSLSRGVYEQYF.